The 27 T cell receptor beta chains reported below all come from one sample, sequenced in a study of cytomegalovirus exposure and HLA in healthy donors. The PCR made use of 60 Vbeta and 13 Jbeta primers. Only in-frame clones appear in the TCRdb table, and some are missing; sequencing was by immunoSEQ multiplex PCR. The table for this sample gives some 150,000 clones. Sequenced sample: PBMCs. These receptors all come from a young woman in good health and CMV-seropositive.

The chain carries TRBV11-2 and TRBJ2-2; TRBD1 might be the D (5 bases). Germline CDR1 is SGHAT and CDR2 is FQNNGV. V lost 1 base and J lost 4, with 10 bases in between. This CDR3 spans 15 amino acids. CDR3 protein: CASSLVGRFTGELFF. CDR3 DNA sequence: TGTGCCAGCAGCTTAGTGGGGCGATTCACCGGGGAGCTGTTTTTT.

The chain has TRBV19 and TRBJ1-1, with TRBD1 identical over 9 bases. With V trimmed by 5 bases and J by 4 bases, 5 bases remained unmatched. CDR3 length equals 14 residues. Germline V lookup: CDR1 LNHDA, CDR2 SQIVND (reference sequence). The CDR3, as DNA: TGTGCCAGTAGTGTCCGGGACAGGGCCACTGAAGCTTTCTTT. This gives the protein CASSVRDRATEAFF. The variable domain in full, with the rest retrieved from reference TRBV19 and TRBJ1-1, is DGGITQSPKYLFRKEGQNVTLSCEQNLNHDAMYWYRQDPGQGLRLIYYSQIVNDFQKGDIAEGYSVSREKKESFPLTVTSAQKNPTAFYLCASSVRDRATEAFFGQGTRLTVV.

J is TRBJ2-1 and V is TRBV7-9, with 8 bases aligning to TRBD2. This CDR3 contains 15 residues. The V and J ends lost 2 bases and 4 bases, in that order; junction bases with no gene match: 4. Germline CDR1 and CDR2: SEHNR and FQNEAQ (reference sequence). The CDR3 loop is CASSLTGGDYNEQFF. The CDR3 DNA sequence: TGTGCCAGCAGCTTAACGGGGGGGGATTACAATGAGCAGTTCTTC. Complete variable domain (other parts from reference TRBV7-9 and TRBJ2-1): DTGVSQNPRHKITKRGQNVTFRCDPISEHNRLYWYRQTLGQGPEFLTYFQNEAQLEKSRLLSDRFSAERPKGSFSTLEIQRTEQGDSAMYLCASSLTGGDYNEQFFGPGTRLTVL.

The chain combines TRBV6-6 with TRBJ1-1; weak D call: TRBD1 (6 bases). With 2 bases removed from V and 3 bases from J, the gap between germline ends came to 10 bases. The germline V gene has CDR1 MNHNY and CDR2 SVGAGI (reference sequence). The CDR3 sequence is 14 residues long. The CDR3 bases are TGTGCCAGCAGTTACACCAGGGGCGACACTGAAGCTTTCTTT. This codes for CASSYTRGDTEAFF.

This chain links TRBV7-8 with TRBJ2-7; 9 nucleotides line up with TRBD2. Germline trimming cut 5 bases from V and 3 bases from J; bases unmatched to any gene: 8. Germline loops: CDR1 SGHVS, CDR2 FQNEAQ. CDR3 length: 15 amino acids. CDR3 coding DNA: TGTGCCAGCAGCCTCGTGGCTAGCGGGATCTACGAGCAGTACTTC. It codes for CASSLVASGIYEQYF.

The V call is TRBV27, the J call TRBJ1-5; 7 bases align to TRBD1. Germline CDR1 is MNHEY and CDR2 is SMNVEV (reference sequence). Trimming at V came to 4 bases and at J to 1 base, leaving 7 bases not matched to a gene. CDR3 size: 16 residues. CDR3 residues: CASSSTGLYSNQPQHF. CDR3 bases: TGTGCCAGCAGTTCGACAGGGCTTTACAGCAATCAGCCCCAGCATTTT.

The chain carries TRBV7-3 and TRBJ2-3, with a weak D call TRBD1 (6 bases). The CDR3 has 15 residues. The germline V gene has CDR1 SGHTA and CDR2 FQGTGA. V lost 2 bases and J lost 0, with 9 bases in between. Here the CDR3 DNA reads TGTGCCAGCAGCTTAGCAGGACAGAGCACAGATACGCAGTATTTT. As protein: CASSLAGQSTDTQYF.

This chain links TRBV7-2 with TRBJ2-1, with 10 bases that match TRBD2. V dropped 5 bases and J dropped 2; count of bases not matched to a gene: 6. Germline CDR1 SGHTA, CDR2 FQGNSA. There are 16 residues in the CDR3. The CDR3: CASSVTSGVTYNEQFF. In DNA, the CDR3 is TGTGCCAGCAGCGTAACTAGCGGGGTTACCTACAATGAGCAGTTCTTC. Drawing the rest from reference TRBV7-2 and TRBJ2-1, the complete variable domain is GAGVSQSPSNKVTEKGKDVELRCDPISGHTALYWYRQSLGQGLEFLIYFQGNSAPDKSGLPSDRFSAERTGGSVSTLTIQRTQQEDSAVYLCASSVTSGVTYNEQFFGPGTRLTVL.

The V call is TRBV5-1, the J call TRBJ2-5; possibly TRBD2 for D (5 bases). CDR3 size: 14 residues. Germline V gene data show CDR1 as SGHRS and CDR2 as YFSETQ. V was cut by 5 bases and J by 5 bases, with 16 bases left in between. CDR3 residues: CASSAVRSGETQYF. DNA for the CDR3: TGCGCCAGCAGTGCGGTACGGTCGGGGGAGACCCAGTACTTC.

The rearrangement joins TRBV27 to TRBJ2-7, with a weak D call TRBD2 (5 bases). V was shortened by 4 bases and J by 4 bases, with 14 bases between the two germline ends. Germline V gene lookup returns CDR1 MNHEY and CDR2 SMNVEV (reference sequence). The CDR3 length is 14 residues. CDR3 coding DNA: TGTGCCAGCAGTTCCTCCCAAGAGGGTTACGAGCAGTACTTC. It specifies CASSSSQEGYEQYF.

With respect to this clone: Other nucleotide sequences from this sample produce the same CDR3. The J gene is TRBJ2-5, the V gene TRBV28; D call uncertain. Trimming shortened V by 3 bases and J by 2 bases, and 19 bases separated the two germline ends. The CDR3 contains 17 residues. The germline V gene has CDR1 MDHEN and CDR2 SYDVKM. The CDR3 loop is CASSFELVRGGQETQYF. DNA for the CDR3: TGTGCCAGCAGTTTCGAGTTGGTGAGAGGTGGGCAAGAGACCCAGTACTTC.

The chain joins TRBV7-6 to TRBJ1-6, with TRBD1 matching over 7 bases. Germline-derived CDR1 and CDR2 are SGHVS and FNYEAQ. This CDR3 spans 17 amino acids. V lost 5 bases, J lost 6 bases, and 13 bases stayed unmatched. The CDR3 region is CASSPLRTGHTNSPLHF. CDR3 DNA: TGTGCCAGCAGCCCTTTAAGGACAGGCCATACTAATTCACCCCTCCACTTT.

This chain links TRBV10-3 with TRBJ1-2, with D hard to call. Germline CDR1 and CDR2: ENHRY and SYGVKD. The CDR3 covers 14 residues. Trimming left V 2 bases short and J 4 bases short, with 11 bases between. Written as DNA, the CDR3 is TGTGCCATCAGTGAGAGTCAGGCCAGCTATGGCTACACCTTC. Protein: CAISESQASYGYTF.

The chain has TRBV5-1 and TRBJ2-7; 9 positions agree with TRBD1. CDR1 SGHRS and CDR2 YFSETQ come from the germline V gene. This CDR3 is 14 amino acids long. V gave up 5 bases and J gave up 4 bases; unmatched junction bases: 7. CDR3 loop: CASRSTTGGYEQYF. The CDR3, as DNA: TGCGCCAGCAGATCGACGACAGGGGGATACGAGCAGTACTTC.

About this clone itself: The junction does not match germline at one end; this may be a read error. The chain has TRBV7-7 and TRBJ1-1, with TRBD1 matching 8 bases. The CDR3 loop spans 13 amino acids. Germline CDR1 SSHAT, CDR2 FNYEAQ (reference sequence). The CDR3 sequence is CASSRDRYSEAFF. In DNA, the CDR3 is TGTGCTAGCAGCCGGGACAGGTACTCTGAAGCTTTCTTT.

The chain joins TRBV9 to TRBJ1-4; TRBD1 aligns across 8 bases. The length of the CDR3 is 15 residues. Unmatched junction bases numbered 4, after V lost 3 bases and J lost 3 bases. Germline values: CDR1 SGDLS, CDR2 YYNGEE. The chain's CDR3 is CASSARQGSNEKLFF. The CDR3 DNA is TGTGCCAGCAGCGCTCGACAGGGGTCTAATGAAAAACTGTTTTTT. The full variable domain, rest sourced from reference TRBV9 and TRBJ1-4, is DSGVTQTPKHLITATGQRVTLRCSPRSGDLSVYWYQQSLDQGLQFLIQYYNGEERAKGNILERFSAQQFPDLHSELNLSSLELGDSALYFCASSARQGSNEKLFFGSGTQLSVL.

The rearrangement links TRBV6-1 to TRBJ1-1; D gene uncertain. Trimming removed 6 bases from V and 3 bases from J, with 14 bases in between. This CDR3 comprises 14 residues. Germline V CDR1 and CDR2: MNHNS, SASEGT. The CDR3 sequence is CASRDNRPYTEAFF. CDR3 sequence (DNA): TGTGCCAGCAGGGATAACAGACCCTACACTGAAGCTTTCTTT.

The chain carries TRBV4-3 and TRBJ1-1; 11 nucleotides match TRBD1. Per the germline V gene, CDR1 is LGHNA and CDR2 is YSLEER. The CDR3 totals 17 residues. J was trimmed by 4 bases and V by 0 bases; bases with no gene match: 7. The CDR3 reads CASSQDPGTGGPTEAFF. The DNA of the CDR3 is TGCGCCAGCAGCCAAGATCCGGGGACAGGGGGTCCCACTGAAGCTTTCTTT.

This rearrangement joins TRBV11-2 to TRBJ2-7, with 9 bases fitting TRBD1. Germline V gene data show CDR1 as SGHAT and CDR2 as FQNNGV. This CDR3 region has 13 residues. Trimming at V came to 7 bases and at J to 6 bases, leaving 7 bases not matched to a gene. CDR3 coding DNA: TGTGCCAGCATCGCGACAGGGGGAATCGAGCAGTACTTC. Translation: CASIATGGIEQYF.

The genes are TRBV7-2 and TRBJ2-1; 10 bases are shared with TRBD2. CDR1 and CDR2 from the germline V gene are SGHTA and FQGNSA. Trimming removed 5 bases from V and 4 bases from J; junction bases left unmatched: 8. This CDR3 comprises 16 residues. The CDR3 sequence: CASSTSGTSAYNEQFF. The CDR3 DNA reads as TGTGCCAGCAGCACATCCGGGACTAGCGCGTACAATGAGCAGTTCTTC.

For this clone: One end of the junction fails to match germline, which may point to a read error. The chain couples TRBV6-1 to TRBJ2-4, with a tentative D call TRBD1 (5 bases). The length of the CDR3 is 14 residues. The germline CDR1 and CDR2 sequences are MNHNS and SASEGT. DNA of the CDR3: TGTGCCAGCAGTGAAGCTCTGGGGCTTACGACCTATGACTTC. Its protein is CASSEALGLTTYDF.

This chain links TRBV30 with TRBJ1-1, with TRBD1 identical over 9 bases. Germline trimming cut 1 base from V and 2 bases from J; bases unmatched to any gene: 8. Germline V lookup: CDR1 GTSNPN, CDR2 SVGIG (reference sequence). This CDR3 is built from 16 residues. CDR3 DNA: TGTGCCTGGAGTGGGGACAGGGTAGTAATAAACACTGAAGCTTTCTTT. Residues: CAWSGDRVVINTEAFF.

The chain carries TRBV25-1 and TRBJ2-1; unclear D gene. The CDR3 covers 13 residues. Per the germline V gene, CDR1 is MGHDK and CDR2 is SYGVNS. The ends were cut back, 7 bases at V and 3 bases at J, with 10 bases in the middle. This chain's CDR3 is CASIRQDYNEQFF. CDR3 sequence (DNA): TGTGCCAGCATAAGGCAGGACTACAATGAGCAGTTCTTC.

The chain employs TRBV19 and TRBJ2-7; 12 positions agree with TRBD1. CDR3 size: 14 residues. CDR1 is LNHDA, CDR2 SQIVND, per germline (reference sequence). V lost 4 bases to trimming and J lost 5 bases; unmatched junction nucleotides: 3. The CDR3 is CASSKGTGGHEQYF. Written as DNA, the CDR3 is TGTGCCAGTAGTAAAGGGACAGGGGGCCACGAGCAGTACTTC.

This chain connects TRBV19 to TRBJ1-2, with 9 bases matching TRBD1. The V gene end was trimmed by 7 bases and the J gene end by 7 bases; junction bases not matched to a gene: 7. Germline V gene data show CDR1 as LNHDA and CDR2 as SQIVND (reference sequence). The CDR3 is made up of 13 amino acids. CDR3: CASTGDRVRGYTF. The CDR3, as DNA: TGTGCCAGTACCGGGGACAGGGTACGTGGCTACACCTTC.

J is TRBJ1-1 and V is TRBV30; 11 nucleotides align to TRBD1. The length of the CDR3 is 18 residues. Trimming at V came to 5 bases and at J to 3 bases, leaving 17 bases not matched to a gene. Germline CDR1 GTSNPN, CDR2 SVGIG (reference sequence). The CDR3, as DNA: TGTGCCTGGCCTCAATGGGGGACAGGGGGTCGTAGGGACACTGAAGCTTTCTTT. Encoded protein: CAWPQWGTGGRRDTEAFF.

The chain links TRBV19 to TRBJ2-7; 11 bases are shared with TRBD1. The CDR3 spans 13 residues. The V gene end was trimmed by 7 bases and the J gene end by 6 bases; junction bases not matched to a gene: 5. From germline, CDR1 is LNHDA and CDR2 SQIVND (reference sequence). The CDR3 DNA reads as TGTGCCAGTATGGACAGGGGGCGAGTCGAGCAGTACTTC. Amino acid sequence: CASMDRGRVEQYF.